One sample yielded the 8 T cell receptor beta chains listed below, sequenced in a study of cytomegalovirus exposure and HLA in healthy donors. In the PCR, 60 Vbeta and 13 Jbeta primers were used. Clones were sequenced by immunoSEQ multiplex PCR, and TCRdb holds only the in-frame ones, with some missing. Of approximately 190,000 clones listed, around 85% are singletons. Sequenced material: PBMCs. The receptors stem from a man aged 40-50 years in good health and CMV-seropositive.

The chain is built from TRBV6-4 and TRBJ2-2, with 8 bases that match TRBD1. The length of the CDR3 is 15 residues. J was trimmed by 4 bases and V by 2 bases; bases with no gene match: 3. In germline, CDR1 is MRHNA, CDR2 SNTAGT. CDR3 bases: TGTGCCAGCAGTGACCAGGGGGCAGTCACCGGGGAGCTGTTTTTT. It specifies CASSDQGAVTGELFF.

V and J are TRBV29-1 and TRBJ2-7; 11 bases line up with TRBD2. The length of the CDR3 is 15 residues. V lost 6 bases and J lost 7; bases outside the gene matches: 14. Germline-derived CDR1 and CDR2 are SQVTM and ANQGSEA. The CDR3 DNA is TGCAGCGTCGGATCCTTAGCGGGGGGGCCGGTGGAGCAGTACTTC. Translating gives CSVGSLAGGPVEQYF.

Remarks on this clone: Other DNA sequences from this sample encode an identical CDR3 as well. This chain links TRBV6-5 with TRBJ1-2; 7 bases map to TRBD1. Looked up from germline, CDR1 is MNHEY and CDR2 is SVGAGI. The CDR3 has 14 amino acids. The V and J ends lost 5 bases and 2 bases, in that order; junction bases with no gene match: 5. This CDR3 is CASSRTGPNYGYTF. The CDR3 nucleotides read TGTGCCAGCAGTCGGACAGGACCCAACTATGGCTACACCTTC.

The rearrangement joins TRBV7-2 to TRBJ1-1, with 9 bases matching TRBD1. The CDR3 totals 16 residues. The germline gives CDR1 SGHTA, CDR2 FQGNSA. V dropped 3 bases and J dropped 0; count of bases not matched to a gene: 5. This CDR3 reads CASSFGQGRMNTEAFF. CDR3 DNA: TGTGCCAGCAGCTTCGGACAGGGGCGAATGAACACTGAAGCTTTCTTT.

The gene calls are TRBV7-2 and TRBJ1-2; 8 positions agree with TRBD1. The CDR3 contains 15 residues. Per the germline V gene, CDR1 is SGHTA and CDR2 is FQGNSA. V gave up 2 bases and J gave up 2 bases; unmatched junction bases: 4. This chain's CDR3 is CASSLSGGANYGYTF. The CDR3 DNA sequence: TGTGCCAGCAGCTTATCAGGGGGCGCCAACTATGGCTACACCTTC.

The CDR3 DNA reads TGTGCTCTAGGATCCAGCGGGCGGCCAGGTGCGGCTGGAAACACCATATATTTT. It yields the protein CALGSSGRPGAAGNTIYF. The rearrangement links TRBV7-8 to TRBJ1-3; D unclear. The V gene's germline CDR1 is SGHVS and CDR2 FQNEAQ. The CDR3 runs to 18 residues.

The chain couples TRBV5-6 to TRBJ2-7; 11 positions agree with TRBD2. Per germline, CDR1 SGHDT and CDR2 YYEEEE. After removal of 4 bases from V and 3 bases from J, the junction contained 3 bases not matched to a gene. The CDR3 length is 14 residues. CDR3 DNA: TGTGCCAGCAGCCCGGGACTAGCGGACTACGAGCAGTACTTC. It yields the protein CASSPGLADYEQYF.

The V call is TRBV7-9, the J call TRBJ1-5, with 9 bases fitting TRBD1. The V and J ends lost 4 bases and 2 bases, in that order; junction bases with no gene match: 3. The CDR3 loop spans 15 amino acids. Per germline, CDR1 SEHNR and CDR2 FQNEAQ (reference sequence). The CDR3, as DNA: TGTGCCAGCAGCTCACAGGGGGCGGGCAATCAGCCCCAGCATTTT. This gives the protein CASSSQGAGNQPQHF.